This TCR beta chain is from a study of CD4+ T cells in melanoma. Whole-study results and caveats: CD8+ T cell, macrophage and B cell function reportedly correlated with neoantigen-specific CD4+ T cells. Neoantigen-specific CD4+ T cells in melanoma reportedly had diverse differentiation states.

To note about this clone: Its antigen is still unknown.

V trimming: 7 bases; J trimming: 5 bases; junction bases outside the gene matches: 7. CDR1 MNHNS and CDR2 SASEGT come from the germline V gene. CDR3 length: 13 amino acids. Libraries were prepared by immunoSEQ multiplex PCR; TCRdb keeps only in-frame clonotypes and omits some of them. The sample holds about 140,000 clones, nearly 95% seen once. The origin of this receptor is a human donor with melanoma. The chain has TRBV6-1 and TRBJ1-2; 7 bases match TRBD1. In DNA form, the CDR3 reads TGTGCCAGCAAAAGACAGGGAGGATATGGCTACACCTTC. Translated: CASKRQGGYGYTF.